A selection of T cell receptor beta chains follows, all from one sample in a study of T cell repertoires in cytomegalovirus infection. Their target antigens are unknown. TCRdb re-called the reads with MiXCR, one entry per CDR3 protein. The repertoire holds around 900,000 distinct CDR3 sequences, 25% to 40% seen once, with over 10% in the top ten. The material was cultured CD8+ T cells from PBMCs, obtained from culture after CMV antigen stimulation. These receptors were taken from a human donor in good health (CMV status not recorded). Some clones in this sample may be carry-over from other donors' samples. The CDR3 runs from the conserved cysteine through the conserved F or W. A D gene is named only where the DNA matches it firmly. Part of the rows lack a size; the others show once, few, many or a class for expanded clones.

TRBV11-3	TRBD1	few	TRBJ2-2	TGTGCCAGCAGCTCCCACCCCAGGGGGCATGGCACCGGGGAGCTGTTTTTT	CASSSHPRGHGTGELFF
TRBV6-2/TRBV6-3	TRBD2	.	TRBJ2-1	TGTGCCAGCAGTTACCCTACTGACGCTAGCGGGGGTTGGGATGAGCAGTTCTTC	CASSYPTDASGGWDEQFF
TRBV11-2	.	.	TRBJ1-6	TGTGCCAGCAGCTTACGACCCTCGGAGTCACCCCTCCACTTT	CASSLRPSESPLHF
TRBV7-9	.	.	TRBJ2-5	TGTGCCAGCAGCCCCCGCCGGGGGGCAGGGGAGACCCAGTACTTC	CASSPRRGAGETQYF
TRBV5-8	TRBD1	few	TRBJ1-5	TGTGCCAGCAGCTTGGTGACAGGGGCAAATCAGCCCCAGCATTTT	CASSLVTGANQPQHF
TRBV27	TRBD2	many	TRBJ2-4	TGTGCCAGCAGCTCCTCGACTAGCGGGGGGTCCAAAAACATTCAGTACTTC	CASSSSTSGGSKNIQYF
TRBV7-6	TRBD1	.	TRBJ2-4	TGTGCCAGCAGCGGTGGACAGGGAAGCACCGAAAACATTCAGTACTTC	CASSGGQGSTENIQYF
TRBV7-9	.	.	TRBJ1-4	TGTGCCAGCAGCCTTGGGACAAGTGGAGAAAAACTGTTTTTT	CASSLGTSGEKLFF
TRBV7-8	.	many	TRBJ2-2	TGTGCCAGCAGCCTAGAGGCGTTGGGTGCTGGGGAGCTGTTTTTT	CASSLEALGAGELFF
TRBV19	.	.	TRBJ1-1	TGTGCCAGTAGTATAGGGGGACCGACGAACACTGAAGCTTTCTTT	CASSIGGPTNTEAFF
TRBV5-1	TRBD1	.	TRBJ1-1	TGCGCCAGCAGCTCGCTACAGGGGAAGACTGAAGCTTTCTTT	CASSSLQGKTEAFF
TRBV7-9	.	few	TRBJ1-4	TGTGCCAGCAGCTTAACAGGAGCTAGCGATGAAAAACTGTTTTTT	CASSLTGASDEKLFF
TRBV27	.	.	TRBJ1-4	TGTGCCAGCAGTTTATTGGCCCCCGGAGGGGAAAAACTGTTTTTT	CASSLLAPGGEKLFF
TRBV19	.	.	TRBJ1-5	TGTGCCAGTATTATAGGAGCAGTAAGCAATCAGCCCCAGCATTTT	CASIIGAVSNQPQHF
TRBV7-9	.	many	TRBJ2-5	TGTGCCAGCAGCTTAGTCGGTTTTTGGTCACAAGAGACCCAGTACTTC	CASSLVGFWSQETQYF